The entry that follows covers one T cell receptor (beta chain) sequence. Its antigen is still unknown. This sample is drawn from a study of OX40 agonist ivuxolimab in advanced cancers. Overall study context: Patients receiving dose escalation had hepatocellular carcinoma, melanoma, renal cell or head and neck cancer. Study outcomes and limitations: Among T cells, CD8+ cells averaged more expanded clones than CD4+ cells.

Repertoires were generated with immunoSEQ multiplex PCR, while TCRdb's copy carries only in-frame clones and drops some. The table includes approximately 23,000 clones, 86% detected once. Germline V gene sequence: CDR1 LGHNA, CDR2 YSLEER. V was cut by 1 base and J by 4 bases, with 19 bases left in between. This CDR3 comprises 17 residues. The sample was CD4+ or CD8+ T cells sorted from blood, taken in a trial of the OX40 agonist ivuxolimab. The chain uses TRBV4-3 and TRBJ1-2; D is possibly TRBD1 (6 bases). This clonotype was obtained from an adult with an advanced solid tumor such as melanoma, head and neck, liver or kidney cancer. The CDR3 protein is CASSQALTGRASYGYTF. The CDR3 DNA sequence: TGCGCCAGCAGCCAAGCCCTAACAGGGCGCGCCTCCTATGGCTACACCTTC.